This record concerns one T cell receptor (beta chain) sequence. What it binds is not known. CDR1 and CDR2 from the germline V gene are LNHDA and SQIVND (reference sequence). With 5 bases clipped from V and 3 bases from J, the junction kept 5 bases outside the gene matches. CDR3 length: 14 residues. The data were obtained in a study of regulatory T cells. Study-wide points: CD3G-deficient patients' regulatory T cells showed reduced Shannon diversity versus autologous conventional CD4+ and control regulatory cells. Compared with controls, patient regulatory T-cell samples yielded roughly tenfold fewer unique productive reads. Skewed V and J usage and few unique V-J pairs marked patient repertoires, most in Tregs.

Every patient with CD3G deficiency had evidence of autoimmunity. Regulatory (CD25-high CD127-low) and conventional (CD25-low CD127-high) CD4+ T cells were sorted separately. Amplification used 52 TRBV primers and 13 TRBJ primers. Generated by immunoSEQ multiplex PCR, the TCRdb table keeps only in-frame clones and is missing some. The sample contains roughly 4,000 clones, about nine tenths of which appear only once. Sample: CD4+ Tregs sorted from blood. The chain uses TRBV19 and TRBJ2-7; 9 bases agree with TRBD2. The TCR originated in a child under 10 years old with CD3G deficiency. Written as DNA, the CDR3 is TGTGCCAGTAGTGTCCTAGCGGGAAGCTACGAGCAGTACTTC. This encodes CASSVLAGSYEQYF.